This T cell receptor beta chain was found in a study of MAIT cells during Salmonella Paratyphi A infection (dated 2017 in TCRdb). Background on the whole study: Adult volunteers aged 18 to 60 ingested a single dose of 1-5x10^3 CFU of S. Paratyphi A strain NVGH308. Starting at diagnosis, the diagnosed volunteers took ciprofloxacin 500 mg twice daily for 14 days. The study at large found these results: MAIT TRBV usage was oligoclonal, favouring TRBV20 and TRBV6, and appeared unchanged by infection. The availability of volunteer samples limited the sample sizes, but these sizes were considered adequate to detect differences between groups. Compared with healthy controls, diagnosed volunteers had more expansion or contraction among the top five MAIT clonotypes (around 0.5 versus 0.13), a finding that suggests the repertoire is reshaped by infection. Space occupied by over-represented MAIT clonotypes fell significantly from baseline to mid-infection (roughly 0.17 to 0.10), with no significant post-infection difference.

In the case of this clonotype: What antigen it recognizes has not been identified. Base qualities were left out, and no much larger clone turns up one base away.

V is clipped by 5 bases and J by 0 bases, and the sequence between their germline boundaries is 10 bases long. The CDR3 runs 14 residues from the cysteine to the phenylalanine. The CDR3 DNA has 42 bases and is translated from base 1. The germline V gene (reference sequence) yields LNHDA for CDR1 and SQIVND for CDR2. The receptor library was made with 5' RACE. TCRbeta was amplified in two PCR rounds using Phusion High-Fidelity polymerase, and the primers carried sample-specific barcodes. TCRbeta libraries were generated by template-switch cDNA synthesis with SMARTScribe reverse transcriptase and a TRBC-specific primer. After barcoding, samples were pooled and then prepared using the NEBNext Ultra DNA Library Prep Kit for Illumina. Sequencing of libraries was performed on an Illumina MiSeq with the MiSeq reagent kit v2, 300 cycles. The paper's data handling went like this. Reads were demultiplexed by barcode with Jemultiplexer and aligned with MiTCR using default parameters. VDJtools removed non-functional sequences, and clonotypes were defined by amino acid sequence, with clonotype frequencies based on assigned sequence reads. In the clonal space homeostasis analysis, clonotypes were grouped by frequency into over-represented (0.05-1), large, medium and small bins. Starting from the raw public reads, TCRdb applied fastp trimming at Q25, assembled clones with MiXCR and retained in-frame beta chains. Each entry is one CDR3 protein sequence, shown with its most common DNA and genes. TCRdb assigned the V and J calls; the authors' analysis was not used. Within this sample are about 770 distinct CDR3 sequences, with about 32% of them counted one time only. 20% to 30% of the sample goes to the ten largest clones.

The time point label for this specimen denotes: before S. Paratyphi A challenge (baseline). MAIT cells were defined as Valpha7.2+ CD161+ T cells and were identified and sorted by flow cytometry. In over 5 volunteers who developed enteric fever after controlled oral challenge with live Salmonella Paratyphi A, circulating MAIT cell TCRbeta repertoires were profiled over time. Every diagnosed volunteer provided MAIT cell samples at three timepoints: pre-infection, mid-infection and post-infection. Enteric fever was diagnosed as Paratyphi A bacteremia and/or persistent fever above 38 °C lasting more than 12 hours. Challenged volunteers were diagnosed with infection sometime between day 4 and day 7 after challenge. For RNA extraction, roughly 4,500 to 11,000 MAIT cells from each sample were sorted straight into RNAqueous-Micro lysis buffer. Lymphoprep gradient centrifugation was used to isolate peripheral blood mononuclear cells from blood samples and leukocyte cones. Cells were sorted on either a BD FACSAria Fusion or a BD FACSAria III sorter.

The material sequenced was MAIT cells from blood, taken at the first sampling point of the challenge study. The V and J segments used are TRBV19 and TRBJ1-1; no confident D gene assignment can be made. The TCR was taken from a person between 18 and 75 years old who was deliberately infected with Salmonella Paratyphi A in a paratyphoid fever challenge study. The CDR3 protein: CASSRTPMNTEAFF. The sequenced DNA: TGTGCCAGTAGTCGAACACCGATGAACACTGAAGCTTTCTTT.